The rows below give T cell receptor beta chains drawn from one sample of a study of T cells and Merkel cell carcinoma outcomes. The protocol was immunoSEQ multiplex PCR, while the TCRdb copy is restricted to in-frame clones and leaves out a portion. Of over 5,500 clones listed, about 90% are singletons. Specimen: tumor tissue from Merkel cell carcinoma. These receptors came from a human donor with Merkel cell carcinoma. Each CDR3 is given without its conserved first and last residue. Each record gives: J gene, V gene, CDR3 protein.

j_gene: TRBJ2-3
v_gene: TRBV6-1
CDR3aa: ASRTLTDTQY

j_gene: TRBJ1-6
v_gene: TRBV7-2
CDR3aa: ASSLNGQGWYNSPLH

j_gene: TRBJ2-2
v_gene: TRBV12-5
CDR3aa: ASGLISGTNTGELF

j_gene: TRBJ1-1
v_gene: TRBV7-8
CDR3aa: ASKRARGYEAF

j_gene: TRBJ2-3
v_gene: TRBV6-1
CDR3aa: ASSSQGAGTDTQY

j_gene: TRBJ1-1
v_gene: TRBV7-9
CDR3aa: ASSSKAGLNTEAF

j_gene: TRBJ2-3
v_gene: TRBV6-1
CDR3aa: ASSALAGGPTDTQY

j_gene: TRBJ1-2
v_gene: TRBV4-1
CDR3aa: ASSQDRGTGGAGGYT

j_gene: TRBJ1-6
v_gene: TRBV9
CDR3aa: ASSENNSPLH

j_gene: TRBJ2-1
v_gene: TRBV4-3
CDR3aa: ASSQGYFEDPLAGDYNEQF

j_gene: TRBJ2-1
v_gene: TRBV30
CDR3aa: AWRSGTRSDEQF

j_gene: TRBJ2-2
v_gene: TRBV4-1
CDR3aa: ASSPLGTVTGELF

j_gene: TRBJ1-5
v_gene: TRBV19
CDR3aa: ASSIAVDGNQPQH

j_gene: TRBJ2-5
v_gene: TRBV2
CDR3aa: ASSDFRGRETQY

j_gene: TRBJ1-4
v_gene: TRBV7-8
CDR3aa: ASSPDRLGLNEKLF

j_gene: TRBJ2-5
v_gene: TRBV10-3
CDR3aa: AISARQEPLETQY

j_gene: TRBJ2-3
v_gene: TRBV4-2
CDR3aa: ASSQELRGQGAWDTQY

j_gene: TRBJ2-3
v_gene: TRBV29-1
CDR3aa: SVEEVGGQDYTDTQY

j_gene: TRBJ2-3
v_gene: TRBV10-3
CDR3aa: AISDRDRAADTQY

j_gene: TRBJ2-3
v_gene: TRBV4-3
CDR3aa: ASSQEGGSWNTDTQY

j_gene: TRBJ2-5
v_gene: TRBV27
CDR3aa: ASSQPGTGGQETQY